This TCR beta chain was recovered during a study of cytomegalovirus exposure and HLA in healthy donors. Everyone who donated was a healthy bone marrow donor. Turning to this clone: The antigen is not known.

Primers for the PCR totalled 60 Vbeta and 13 Jbeta. Sequencing used immunoSEQ multiplex PCR; TCRdb keeps in-frame clones, though not all of them. The data contain 110,000 or so clones, 67% of them singletons. Overall study results and limits: Immune exposure information available was restricted to CMV serostatus.

V was clipped by 3 bases and J by 6 bases; unmatched bases: 10. CDR1 is MDHEN and CDR2 is SYDVKM in the germline V gene. CDR3 length equals 15 residues. The TCR comes from a man aged 18-30 years in good health and CMV-seropositive. Specimen: PBMCs. J is TRBJ1-2 and V is TRBV28; TRBD1 matches 7 bases. The CDR3 coding sequence is TGTGCCAGCAGTTTTGAGGGCAGGGGGGTGGATGGCTACACCTTC. It encodes CASSFEGRGVDGYTF.